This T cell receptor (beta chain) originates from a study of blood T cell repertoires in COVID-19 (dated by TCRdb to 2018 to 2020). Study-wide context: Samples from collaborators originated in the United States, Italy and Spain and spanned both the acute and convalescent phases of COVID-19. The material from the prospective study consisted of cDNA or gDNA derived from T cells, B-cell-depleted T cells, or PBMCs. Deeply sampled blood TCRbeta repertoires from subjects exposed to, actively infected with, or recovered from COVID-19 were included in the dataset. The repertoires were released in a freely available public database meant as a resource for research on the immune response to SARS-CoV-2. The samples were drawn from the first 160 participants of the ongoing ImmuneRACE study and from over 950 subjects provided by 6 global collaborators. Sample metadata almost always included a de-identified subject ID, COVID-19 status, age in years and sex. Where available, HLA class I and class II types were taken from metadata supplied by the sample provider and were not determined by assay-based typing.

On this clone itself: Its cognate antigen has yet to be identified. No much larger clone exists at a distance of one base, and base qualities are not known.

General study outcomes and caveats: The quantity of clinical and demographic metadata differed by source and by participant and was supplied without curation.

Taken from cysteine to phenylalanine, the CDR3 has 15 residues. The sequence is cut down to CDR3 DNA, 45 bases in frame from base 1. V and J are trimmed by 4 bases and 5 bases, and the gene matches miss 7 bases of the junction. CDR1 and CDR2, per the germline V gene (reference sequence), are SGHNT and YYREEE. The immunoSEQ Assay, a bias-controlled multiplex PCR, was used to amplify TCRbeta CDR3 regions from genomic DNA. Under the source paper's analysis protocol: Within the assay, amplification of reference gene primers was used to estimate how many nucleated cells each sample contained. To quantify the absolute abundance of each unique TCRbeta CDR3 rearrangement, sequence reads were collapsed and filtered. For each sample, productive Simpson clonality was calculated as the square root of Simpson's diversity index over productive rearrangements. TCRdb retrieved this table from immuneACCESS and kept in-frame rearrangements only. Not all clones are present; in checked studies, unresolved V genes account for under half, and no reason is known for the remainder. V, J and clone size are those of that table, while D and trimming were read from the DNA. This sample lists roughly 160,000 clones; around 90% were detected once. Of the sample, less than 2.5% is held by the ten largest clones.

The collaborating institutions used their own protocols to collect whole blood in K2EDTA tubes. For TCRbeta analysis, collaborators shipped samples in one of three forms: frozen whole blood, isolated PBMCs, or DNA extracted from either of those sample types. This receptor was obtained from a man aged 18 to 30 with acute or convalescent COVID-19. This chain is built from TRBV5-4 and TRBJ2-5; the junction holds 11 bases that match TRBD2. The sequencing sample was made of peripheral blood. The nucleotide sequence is TGTGCCAGCAGCACCTTAGCGGGAGGGGACGAGACCCAGTACTTC. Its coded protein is CASSTLAGGDETQYF. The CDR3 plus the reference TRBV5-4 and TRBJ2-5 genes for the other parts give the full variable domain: ETGVTQSPTHLIKTRGQQVTLRCSSQSGHNTVSWYQQALGQGPQFIFQYYREEENGRGNFPPRFSGLQFPNYSSELNVNALELDDSALYLCASSTLAGGDETQYFGPGTRLLVL.